Listed here are 32 T cell receptor beta chains from one sample, sequenced in a study of CD8+CD57+ T cells in acquired aplastic anemia. Genomic DNA provided the template from which TCR beta VDJ and CDR3 profiles were obtained. TCRdb re-derived calls from the reads in MiXCR, one entry per CDR3 protein. The profile covers just over 450,000 distinct CDR3 sequences, with around 30% appearing a single time and roughly 0.89% taken by the ten largest. Patients who underwent sequencing had shown CD8+CD57+ cell expansion by flow cytometry. The source material was sorted CD4+, CD8+, or CD8+CD57+ T cells (not recorded which) from PBMCs. The receptor set was obtained from a human donor with aplastic anemia.

The chain combines TRBV15 with TRBJ2-7; maybe TRBD2 (5 bases). The CDR3 consists of 14 residues. Between the trimmed V and J ends, which lost 6 bases and 3 bases, there was a span of 15 bases. Germline values: CDR1 LNHNV, CDR2 YYDKDF (reference sequence). The CDR3 reads CATRRTGNRYEQYF. CDR3 DNA sequence: TGTGCCACCAGGAGAACCGGGAACCGCTACGAGCAGTACTTC.

The chain uses TRBV5-6 and TRBJ1-6; D is perhaps TRBD1 (5 bases). Germline V gene lookup returns CDR1 SGHDT and CDR2 YYEEEE. V gave up 4 bases and J gave up 10 bases, with 18 bases separating them. CDR3 length: 15 amino acids. CDR3 loop: CASSNRGIRVSPLHF. CDR3 DNA sequence: TGTGCCAGCAGCAATCGGGGGATAAGGGTCTCACCCCTCCACTTT.

This clonotype was seen many times. V is TRBV9 and J is TRBJ2-7; 9 bases line up with TRBD1. The CDR3 has 15 residues. V was clipped by 0 bases and J by 6 bases; unmatched bases: 7. Germline assignment: CDR1 SGDLS and CDR2 YYNGEE. The CDR3: CASSVGDRGFGEQYF. CDR3 sequence (DNA): TGTGCCAGCAGCGTAGGAGACAGGGGGTTCGGCGAGCAGTACTTC.

In its sample, this clonotype was seen a few times. The J gene is TRBJ2-7, the V gene TRBV6-5; 12 bases map to TRBD2. Per the germline V gene, CDR1 is MNHEY and CDR2 is SVGAGI. After removal of 2 bases from V and 5 bases from J, the junction contained 10 bases not matched to a gene. The CDR3 has 17 amino acids. In DNA form, the CDR3 reads TGTGCCAGCAGTTACGGTGCTAGCGGGGGGGCAAGTAACGAGCAGTACTTC. This encodes CASSYGASGGASNEQYF.

This clonotype was observed at least ten times. The chain is built from TRBV20-1 and TRBJ2-7; TRBD2 matches at 13 bases. CDR1 DFQATT and CDR2 SNEGSKA come from the germline V gene (reference sequence). The CDR3 spans 16 residues. The junction had 15 bases not matched to a gene; V was cut back by 6 bases and J by 7 bases. In nucleotides, the CDR3 is TGCAGTGCCAAAAGATTTGGACTAGCGGGAGCTCAAGAGCAGTACTTC. As protein: CSAKRFGLAGAQEQYF.

This clonotype occurred many times. The chain employs TRBV9 and TRBJ2-7; D not resolved. Looked up from germline, CDR1 is SGDLS and CDR2 is YYNGEE. Trimming pared 0 bases from V and 5 bases from J, leaving 12 bases between. This CDR3 spans 14 amino acids. The CDR3 loop reads CASSVGVGRDEQYF. CDR3 bases: TGTGCCAGCAGCGTAGGGGTAGGGCGCGACGAGCAGTACTTC.

This clonotype occurred many times. V and J are TRBV10-3 and TRBJ2-7; D remains unclear. The CDR3 sequence is 12 residues long. Looked up from germline, CDR1 is ENHRY and CDR2 is SYGVKD. V was clipped by 2 bases and J by 12 bases, with 14 bases between them. CDR3 nucleotide sequence: TGTGCCATCAGTGAGCCGGACCGTTCCGGGTACTTC. Translation gives CAISEPDRSGYF.

This clonotype appeared a few times. The chain links TRBV11-1 to TRBJ1-2; no definite D call. V lost 1 base, J lost 2 bases, and 14 bases lay in between. Germline V CDR1 and CDR2: SGHAT, FQDESV (reference sequence). CDR3 length: 16 amino acids. The CDR3 coding sequence is TGTGCCAGCAGCTTAGTAATGAGTACAGACAACTATGGCTACACCTTC. Residues: CASSLVMSTDNYGYTF.

The sample holds many counts of this clonotype. The gene calls are TRBV10-3 and TRBJ2-1, with 10 bases aligning to TRBD1. Germline V gives CDR1 ENHRY, CDR2 SYGVKD. There are 16 residues in the CDR3. The V and J ends lost 3 bases and 3 bases, in that order; junction bases with no gene match: 5. CDR3 sequence (DNA): TGTGCCATCAGTGAATCCGGGACAGGGGTCTACAATGAGCAGTTCTTC. This sequence encodes CAISESGTGVYNEQFF.

This clonotype was recorded a few times. The genes are TRBV11-2 and TRBJ1-6; D is undetermined. The CDR3 extends over 16 amino acids. The germline V gene has CDR1 SGHAT and CDR2 FQNNGV. V shed 0 bases and J shed 4 bases, with 10 bases lying between them. CDR3 DNA sequence: TGTGCCAGCAGCTTAGAGATAGGCCCTTATAATTCACCCCTCCACTTT. As protein: CASSLEIGPYNSPLHF.

With regard to this clonotype: One base away lies a much larger clone, so this may be a sequencing read error. V gene TRBV10-3 combines with J gene TRBJ2-1, with 8 bases identical to TRBD1. Losses at the gene ends were 7 bases for V and 8 bases for J; bases not matched to a gene: 10. The germline V gene encodes CDR1 ENHRY and CDR2 SYGVKD. The CDR3 contains 14 residues. In nucleotides, the CDR3 is TGTGCCATCACCCCGGACAGGGATTACGATGAGCAGTTCTTC. It is translated as CAITPDRDYDEQFF.

This clonotype was seen at least ten times. V usage is TRBV20-1 and J usage is TRBJ1-5; D ambiguous. Germline lookup yields CDR1 DFQATT and CDR2 SNEGSKA (reference sequence). V lost 1 base and J 0 bases, leaving 7 bases between the germline ends. CDR3 length equals 14 residues. As DNA, the CDR3 is TGCAGTGCTAGAGCGTGGGATAGCAATCAGCCCCAGCATTTT. Amino acids: CSARAWDSNQPQHF.

In this sample, this clonotype turned up many times. The chain joins TRBV15 to TRBJ1-2; D gene unclear. Germline V CDR1 and CDR2: LNHNV, YYDKDF (reference sequence). V was trimmed by 1 base and J by 0 bases, leaving 6 bases between them. The CDR3 sequence is 14 residues long. The chain's CDR3 is CATSRVRANYGYTF. The DNA of the CDR3 is TGTGCCACCAGCAGAGTTCGGGCTAACTATGGCTACACCTTC.

There are many counts of this clonotype. The V call is TRBV7-9, the J call TRBJ2-2; either TRBD1 or TRBD2 may supply D (6 bases each). Trimming took 7 bases from V and 7 from J, leaving 13 bases between them. The CDR3 sequence is 13 residues long. CDR1 is SEHNR, CDR2 FQNEAQ, per germline (reference sequence). The CDR3, as DNA: TGTGCCAGCAACATAGGGGGGAACGGGGAGCTGTTTTTT. This sequence encodes CASNIGGNGELFF.

This clonotype was detected a few times. A much more abundant neighbour one base away suggests this may be a read error. This chain joins TRBV9 and TRBJ1-6, with unresolved D. Per germline, CDR1 SGDLS and CDR2 YYNGEE. There are 13 residues in the CDR3. With 3 bases removed from V and 7 bases from J, the gap between germline ends came to 8 bases. As DNA, the CDR3 is TGTGCCAGCAGCGCCCGTGAGAATTCACCCCTCCACTTT. It specifies CASSARENSPLHF.

The chain recombines TRBV7-3 with TRBJ2-3, with 9 bases identical to TRBD2. CDR3 length equals 16 residues. Per the germline V gene, CDR1 is SGHTA and CDR2 is FQGTGA. Germline trimming cut 0 bases from V and 2 bases from J; bases unmatched to any gene: 3. CDR3 amino acids: CASSLTSGGLTDTQYF. The CDR3 DNA reads as TGTGCCAGCAGCTTAACTAGCGGGGGCCTCACAGATACGCAGTATTTT.

This clonotype is a singleton in its sample. The chain is built from TRBV29-1 and TRBJ2-7; 10 positions agree with TRBD1. CDR1 and CDR2 (germline): SQVTM, ANQGSEA. V lost 4 bases, J lost 5 bases, and 5 bases stayed unmatched. The CDR3 contains 13 residues. CDR3 protein: CSVGDRGPDEQYF. CDR3 nucleotides: TGCAGCGTTGGGGACAGGGGACCGGACGAGCAGTACTTC.

This clonotype was observed a few times. The chain couples TRBV2 to TRBJ1-2; TRBD1 matches 7 bases. This CDR3 is built from 14 residues. J lost 1 base, V lost 6 bases, and 5 bases had no gene match. Germline CDR1 and CDR2: SNHLY and FYNNEI. The CDR3 DNA follows: TGTGCCAGCAGAACCGGGACAGATAACTATGGCTACACCTTC. Translation: CASRTGTDNYGYTF.

This rearrangement joins TRBV4-2 to TRBJ1-3, with a possible D match to TRBD1 (6 bases). Germline CDR1 reads LGHNA; CDR2 reads YNFKEQ. CDR3 length: 15 amino acids. V was trimmed by 0 bases and J by 2 bases, leaving 8 bases between them. The CDR3: CASSQEGGTGNTIYF. DNA for the CDR3: TGTGCCAGCAGCCAAGAAGGGGGGACTGGAAACACCATATATTTT.

This clonotype was recorded many times. The V call is TRBV9, the J call TRBJ1-2; D call uncertain. CDR1 is SGDLS and CDR2 is YYNGEE in the germline V gene. This CDR3 region has 15 residues. V was clipped by 4 bases and J by 1 base, with 14 bases between them. The CDR3, as DNA: TGTGCCAGCAGCACACGGACCCGGGGTAACTATGGCTACACCTTC. Its translation is CASSTRTRGNYGYTF. The full variable domain, its missing parts supplied by reference TRBV9 and TRBJ1-2, is DSGVTQTPKHLITATGQRVTLRCSPRSGDLSVYWYQQSLDQGLQFLIQYYNGEERAKGNILERFSAQQFPDLHSELNLSSLELGDSALYFCASSTRTRGNYGYTFGSGTRLTVV.

The sample holds a few counts of this clonotype. This rearrangement joins TRBV7-2 to TRBJ2-7; tentative D call: TRBD1 (6 bases). Germline CDR1 reads SGHTA; CDR2 reads FQGNSA. V lost 1 base and J 7 bases, leaving 11 bases between the germline ends. The CDR3 has 13 residues. Written as DNA, the CDR3 is TGTGCCAGCAGCTTAGGCGGTGACAGGGAGCAGTACTTC. It yields the protein CASSLGGDREQYF.

The chain couples TRBV6-5 to TRBJ1-1, with D possibly being TRBD1 (6 bases). The CDR3 has 15 residues. Germline V gene sequence: CDR1 MNHEY, CDR2 SVGAGI. V shed 4 bases and J shed 1 base, with 13 bases lying between them. In DNA form, the CDR3 reads TGTGCCAGCAGTTTGTTTTCAGGGGCGAACACTGAAGCTTTCTTT. Translation gives CASSLFSGANTEAFF.

This clonotype was seen more than once but under ten times. The V call is TRBV4-3, the J call TRBJ2-5; D is possibly TRBD1 (5 bases). The CDR3 loop spans 12 amino acids. V was clipped by 0 bases and J by 9 bases, with 8 bases between them. The germline CDR1 and CDR2 sequences are LGHNA and YSLEER. The CDR3 DNA follows: TGCGCCAGCAGCCAAGATCGCAGGGCCCAGTACTTC. Its translation is CASSQDRRAQYF.

This rearrangement joins TRBV29-1 to TRBJ1-1; 9 bases match TRBD1. CDR3 length: 13 amino acids. Germline CDR1 and CDR2: SQVTM and ANQGSEA. The trim removed 6 bases at V and 3 bases at J, leaving 5 bases unmatched. The CDR3 sequence: CSVTGQGYTEAFF. Here the CDR3 DNA reads TGCAGCGTCACGGGACAGGGTTACACTGAAGCTTTCTTT.

The chain recombines TRBV12-3 or TRBV12-4 with TRBJ2-3; D is undetermined. This CDR3 has 14 residues. V lost 4 bases to trimming and J lost 4 bases, with 12 bases between them. CDR3 nucleotides: TGTGCCAGCAGTTACCTGACATCTCCAGATACGCAGTATTTT. Translating gives CASSYLTSPDTQYF.

In this sample, this clonotype turned up many times. The chain combines TRBV2 with TRBJ2-7; D is possibly TRBD1 or TRBD2 (5 bases each). Per germline, CDR1 SNHLY and CDR2 FYNNEI. This CDR3 is built from 15 residues. V dropped 1 base and J dropped 5 bases, with 15 bases sitting between them. The CDR3: CASSEVGEPANEQYF. CDR3 nucleotides: TGTGCCAGCAGTGAAGTGGGGGAGCCCGCAAACGAGCAGTACTTC. The full variable domain, completed using reference TRBV2 and TRBJ2-7, is EPEVTQTPSHQVTQMGQEVILRCVPISNHLYFYWYRQILGQKVEFLVSFYNNEISEKSEIFDDQFSVERPDGSNFTLKIRSTKLEDSAMYFCASSEVGEPANEQYFGPGTRLTVT.

In its sample, this clonotype was seen a few times. The chain uses TRBV25-1 and TRBJ1-1, with D tentatively TRBD1 (5 bases). CDR3 length equals 13 residues. CDR1 and CDR2 from the germline V gene are MGHDK and SYGVNS. Between the trimmed V and J ends, which lost 7 bases and 10 bases, there was a span of 19 bases. CDR3 region: CASIPLGGVGAFF. In nucleotides, the CDR3 is TGTGCCAGCATTCCCTTGGGAGGGGTGGGAGCTTTCTTT.

The chain links TRBV5-1 to TRBJ1-5, with D tentatively TRBD1 (6 bases). The CDR3 is 15 amino acids. Per germline, CDR1 SGHRS and CDR2 YFSETQ. In nucleotides, the CDR3 is TGCACCCGGTCGGGGGCCCGAATGAGCAATCAGCCCCAGCATTTT. As protein: CTRSGARMSNQPQHF.

This clonotype was recorded a few times. The chain employs TRBV15 and TRBJ2-7, with D possibly TRBD2 on 5 matching bases. Germline V gene lookup returns CDR1 LNHNV and CDR2 YYDKDF (reference sequence). This CDR3 contains 14 residues. Between the trimmed V and J ends, which lost 3 bases and 3 bases, there was a span of 12 bases. The CDR3 sequence: CATSSWSGGYEQYF. The CDR3 DNA sequence: TGTGCCACCAGCAGTTGGTCAGGAGGCTACGAGCAGTACTTC.

V and J are TRBV20-1 and TRBJ2-2; unclear D gene. CDR1 DFQATT and CDR2 SNEGSKA come from the germline V gene (reference sequence). The CDR3 runs 15 residues. Trimming took off 6 bases at V and 0 bases at J, with 14 bases between the two ends. The CDR3 is CSAPGTLSNTGELFF. As DNA, the CDR3 is TGCAGTGCCCCGGGCACACTATCGAACACCGGGGAGCTGTTTTTT.

There are many counts of this clonotype. CDR3 sequence (DNA): TGCAGTGCCAAGGGTTCACCCCTCCACTTT. As protein: CSAKGSPLHF. The chain recombines TRBV20-1 with TRBJ1-6; D remains unclear. V lost 6 bases and J lost 9, with 6 bases in between. The CDR3 is 10 residues long. The germline CDR1 and CDR2 sequences are DFQATT and SNEGSKA (reference sequence).

V usage is TRBV29-1 and J usage is TRBJ1-1; 11 bases align to TRBD1. Germline V gene data show CDR1 as SQVTM and CDR2 as ANQGSEA. The CDR3 runs 14 residues. The ends lost 6 bases at V and 0 bases at J; junction bases unmatched: 3. The CDR3 is CSVGQGAVNTEAFF. In DNA, the CDR3 is TGCAGCGTAGGACAGGGGGCGGTGAACACTGAAGCTTTCTTT.